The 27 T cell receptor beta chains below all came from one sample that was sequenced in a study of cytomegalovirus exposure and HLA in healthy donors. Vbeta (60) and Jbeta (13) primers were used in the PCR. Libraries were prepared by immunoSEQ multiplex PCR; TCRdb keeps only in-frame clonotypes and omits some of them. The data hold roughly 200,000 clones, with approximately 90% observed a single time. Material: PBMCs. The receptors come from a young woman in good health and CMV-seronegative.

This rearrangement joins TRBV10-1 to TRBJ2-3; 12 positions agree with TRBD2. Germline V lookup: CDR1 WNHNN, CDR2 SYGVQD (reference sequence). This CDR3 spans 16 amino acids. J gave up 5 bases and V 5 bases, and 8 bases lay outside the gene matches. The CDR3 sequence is CASSRLTSGRGDTQYF. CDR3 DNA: TGCGCCAGCAGTCGCCTGACTAGCGGGAGAGGAGATACGCAGTATTTT.

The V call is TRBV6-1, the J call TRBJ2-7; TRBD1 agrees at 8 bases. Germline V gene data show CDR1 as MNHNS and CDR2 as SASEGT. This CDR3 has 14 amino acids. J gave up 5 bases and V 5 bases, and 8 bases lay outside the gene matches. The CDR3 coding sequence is TGTGCCAGCAGTCCTCAGGGGGCTTCCCACGAGCAGTACTTC. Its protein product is CASSPQGASHEQYF.

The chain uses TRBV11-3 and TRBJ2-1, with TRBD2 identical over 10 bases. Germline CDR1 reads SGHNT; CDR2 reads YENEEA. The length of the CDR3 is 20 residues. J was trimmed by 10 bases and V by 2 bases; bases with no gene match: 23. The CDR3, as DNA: TGTGCCAGCAGCTTACTACCCGGGACTAGCGTTAGATTATCCTCATTCGAGCAGTTCTTC. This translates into CASSLLPGTSVRLSSFEQFF.

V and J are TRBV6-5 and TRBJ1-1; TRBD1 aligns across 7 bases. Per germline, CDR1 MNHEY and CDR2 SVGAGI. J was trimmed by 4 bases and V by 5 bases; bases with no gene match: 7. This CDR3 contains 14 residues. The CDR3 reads CASSVTGRSTEAFF. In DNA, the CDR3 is TGTGCCAGCAGTGTGACAGGGAGAAGCACTGAAGCTTTCTTT.

The CDR3 coding sequence is TGTGCCAGCAGCTTAGTAGGGTCAGGGACAGATACGCAGTATTTT. Residues: CASSLVGSGTDTQYF. V usage is TRBV11-2 and J usage is TRBJ2-3; D might be TRBD1 (5 bases). CDR1 is SGHAT, CDR2 FQNNGV, per germline. The V gene lost 1 base and the J gene lost 3 bases, with 11 bases spanning the gap. CDR3 size: 15 residues.

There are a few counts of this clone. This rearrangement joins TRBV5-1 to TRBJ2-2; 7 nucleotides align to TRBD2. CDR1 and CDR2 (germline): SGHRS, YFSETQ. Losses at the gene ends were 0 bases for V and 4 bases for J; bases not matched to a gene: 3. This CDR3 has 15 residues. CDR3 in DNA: TGCGCCAGCAGCTTGGCGGGAGGTTCCACCGGGGAGCTGTTTTTT. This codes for CASSLAGGSTGELFF.

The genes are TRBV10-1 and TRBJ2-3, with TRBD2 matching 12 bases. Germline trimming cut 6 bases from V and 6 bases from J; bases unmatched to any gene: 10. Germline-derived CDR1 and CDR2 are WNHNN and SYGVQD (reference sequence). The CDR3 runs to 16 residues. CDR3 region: CASSPGLAGPGDTQYF. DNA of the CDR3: TGCGCCAGCAGCCCCGGACTAGCGGGGCCCGGGGATACGCAGTATTTT.

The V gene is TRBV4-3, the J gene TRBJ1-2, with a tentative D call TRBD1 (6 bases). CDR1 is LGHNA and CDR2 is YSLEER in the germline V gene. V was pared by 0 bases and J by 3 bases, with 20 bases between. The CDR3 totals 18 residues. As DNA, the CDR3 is TGCGCCAGCAGCCAAGACTTTTCACAGGGTGGGCCCTACTATGGCTACACCTTC. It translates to CASSQDFSQGGPYYGYTF.

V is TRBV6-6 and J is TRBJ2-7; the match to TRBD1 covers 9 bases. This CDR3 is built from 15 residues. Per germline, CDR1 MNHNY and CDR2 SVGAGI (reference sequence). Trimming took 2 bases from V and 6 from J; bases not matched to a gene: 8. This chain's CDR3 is CASSYHRDRVSEQYF. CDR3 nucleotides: TGTGCCAGCAGTTACCACCGGGACAGGGTTTCCGAGCAGTACTTC.

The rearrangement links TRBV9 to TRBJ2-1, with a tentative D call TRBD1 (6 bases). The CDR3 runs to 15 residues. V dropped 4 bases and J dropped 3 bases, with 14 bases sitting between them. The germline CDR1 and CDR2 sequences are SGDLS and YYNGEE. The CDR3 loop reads CASSSSGTSYNEQFF. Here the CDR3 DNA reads TGTGCCAGCAGCTCATCAGGGACAAGCTACAATGAGCAGTTCTTC. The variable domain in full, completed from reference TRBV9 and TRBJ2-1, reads DSGVTQTPKHLITATGQRVTLRCSPRSGDLSVYWYQQSLDQGLQFLIQYYNGEERAKGNILERFSAQQFPDLHSELNLSSLELGDSALYFCASSSSGTSYNEQFFGPGTRLTVL.

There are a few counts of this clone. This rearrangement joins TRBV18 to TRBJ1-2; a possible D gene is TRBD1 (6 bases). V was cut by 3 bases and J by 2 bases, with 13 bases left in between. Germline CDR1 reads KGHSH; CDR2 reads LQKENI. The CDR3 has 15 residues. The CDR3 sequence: CASSPSTGSNYGYTF. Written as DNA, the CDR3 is TGTGCCAGCTCACCCTCTACAGGGTCGAACTATGGCTACACCTTC.

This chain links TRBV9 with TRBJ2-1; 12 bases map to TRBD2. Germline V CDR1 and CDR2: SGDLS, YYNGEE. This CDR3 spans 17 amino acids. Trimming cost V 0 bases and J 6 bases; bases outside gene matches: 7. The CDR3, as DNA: TGTGCCAGCAGCGTAGTGGGACTAGCGGGTGGCACCAATGAGCAGTTCTTC. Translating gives CASSVVGLAGGTNEQFF.

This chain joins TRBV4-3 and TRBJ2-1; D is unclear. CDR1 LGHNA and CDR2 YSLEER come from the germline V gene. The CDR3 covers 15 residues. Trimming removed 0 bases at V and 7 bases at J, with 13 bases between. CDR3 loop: CASSQEGSSANEQFF. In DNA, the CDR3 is TGCGCCAGCAGCCAAGAGGGCAGTTCGGCGAATGAGCAGTTCTTC.

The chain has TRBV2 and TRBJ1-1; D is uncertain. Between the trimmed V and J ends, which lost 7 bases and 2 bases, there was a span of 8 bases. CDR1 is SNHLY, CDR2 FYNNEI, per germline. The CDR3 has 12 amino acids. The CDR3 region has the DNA TGTGCCAGCAAGGAGGGCAACACTGAAGCTTTCTTT. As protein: CASKEGNTEAFF.

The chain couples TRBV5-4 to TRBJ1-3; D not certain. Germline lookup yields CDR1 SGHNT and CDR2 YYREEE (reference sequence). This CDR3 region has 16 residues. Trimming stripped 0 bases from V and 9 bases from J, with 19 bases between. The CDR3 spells CASSLVELLARSTIYF. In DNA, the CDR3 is TGTGCCAGCAGCTTGGTGGAGCTTTTGGCCCGGAGCACCATATATTTT.

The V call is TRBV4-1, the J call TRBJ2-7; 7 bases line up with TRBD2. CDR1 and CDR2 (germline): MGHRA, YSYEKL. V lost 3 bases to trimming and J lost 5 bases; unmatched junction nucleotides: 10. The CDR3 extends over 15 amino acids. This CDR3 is CASSHRGSREDEQYF. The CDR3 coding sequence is TGCGCCAGCAGCCACCGCGGGAGTAGGGAGGACGAGCAGTACTTC.

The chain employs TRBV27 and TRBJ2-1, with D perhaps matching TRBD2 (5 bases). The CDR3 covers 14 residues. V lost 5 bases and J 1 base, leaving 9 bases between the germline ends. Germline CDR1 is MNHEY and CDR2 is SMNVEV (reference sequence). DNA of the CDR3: TGTGCCAGCAGTAGAGCGGTGTCCTACAATGAGCAGTTCTTC. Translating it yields CASSRAVSYNEQFF.

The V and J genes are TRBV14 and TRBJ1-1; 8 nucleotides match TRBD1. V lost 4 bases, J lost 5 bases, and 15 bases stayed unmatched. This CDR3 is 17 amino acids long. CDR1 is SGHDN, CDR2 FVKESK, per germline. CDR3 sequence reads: CASSPLGQGERRTEAFF. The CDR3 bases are TGTGCCAGCAGCCCACTCGGACAGGGAGAAAGGAGGACTGAAGCTTTCTTT.

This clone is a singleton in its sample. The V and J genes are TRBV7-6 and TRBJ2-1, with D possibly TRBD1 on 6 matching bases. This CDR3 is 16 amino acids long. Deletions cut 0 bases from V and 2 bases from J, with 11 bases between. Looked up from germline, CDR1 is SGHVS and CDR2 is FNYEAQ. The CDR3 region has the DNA TGTGCCAGCAGCTTAGCGGCAGGGGACCCCTACAATGAGCAGTTCTTC. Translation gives CASSLAAGDPYNEQFF.

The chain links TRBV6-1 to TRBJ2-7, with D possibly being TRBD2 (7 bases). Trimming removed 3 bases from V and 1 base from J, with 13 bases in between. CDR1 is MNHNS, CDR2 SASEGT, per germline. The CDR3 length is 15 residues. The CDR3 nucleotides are TGTGCCAGCAGTGAGAGGGGGGGGAGGTCCTACGAGCAGTACTTC. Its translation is CASSERGGRSYEQYF.

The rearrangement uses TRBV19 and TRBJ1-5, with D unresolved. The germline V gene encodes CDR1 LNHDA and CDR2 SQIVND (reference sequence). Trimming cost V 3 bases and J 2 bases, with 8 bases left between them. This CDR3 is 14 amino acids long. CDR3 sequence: CASSMQSRNQPQHF. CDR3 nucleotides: TGTGCCAGTAGTATGCAGTCCCGCAATCAGCCCCAGCATTTT.

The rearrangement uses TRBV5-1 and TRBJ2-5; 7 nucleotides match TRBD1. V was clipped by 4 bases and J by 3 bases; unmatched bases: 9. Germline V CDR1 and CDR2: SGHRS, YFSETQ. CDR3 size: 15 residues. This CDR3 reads CASSRSTGSEETQYF. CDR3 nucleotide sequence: TGCGCCAGCAGCCGCTCGACAGGGAGCGAAGAGACCCAGTACTTC.

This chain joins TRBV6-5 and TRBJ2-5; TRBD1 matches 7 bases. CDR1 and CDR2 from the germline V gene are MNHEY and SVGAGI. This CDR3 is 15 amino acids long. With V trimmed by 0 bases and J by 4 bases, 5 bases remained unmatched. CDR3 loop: CASSYSVRGIETQYF. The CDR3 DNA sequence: TGTGCCAGCAGTTACTCGGTCAGGGGGATAGAGACCCAGTACTTC.

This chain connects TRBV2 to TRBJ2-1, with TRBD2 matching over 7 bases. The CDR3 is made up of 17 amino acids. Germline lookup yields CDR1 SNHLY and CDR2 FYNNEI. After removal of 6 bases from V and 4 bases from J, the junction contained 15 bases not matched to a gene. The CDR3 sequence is CASSESSQGLLYNEQFF. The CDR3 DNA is TGTGCCAGCAGCGAATCCTCCCAGGGACTATTATACAATGAGCAGTTCTTC.

This CDR3 reads CASSILGRPYEQYF. CDR3 DNA: TGTGCCAGTAGTATACTGGGGAGGCCCTACGAGCAGTACTTC. The V and J genes are TRBV19 and TRBJ2-7; tentatively, D is TRBD2 (6 bases). The germline V gene has CDR1 LNHDA and CDR2 SQIVND (reference sequence). V lost 2 bases to trimming and J lost 2 bases, with 10 bases between them. The CDR3 loop spans 14 amino acids.

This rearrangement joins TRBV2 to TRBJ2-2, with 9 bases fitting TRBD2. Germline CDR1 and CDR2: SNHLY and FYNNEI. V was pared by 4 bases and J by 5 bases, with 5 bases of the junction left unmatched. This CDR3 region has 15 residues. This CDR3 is CASSVPSGATGELFF. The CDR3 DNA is TGTGCCAGCAGTGTTCCTAGCGGGGCTACCGGGGAGCTGTTTTTT.

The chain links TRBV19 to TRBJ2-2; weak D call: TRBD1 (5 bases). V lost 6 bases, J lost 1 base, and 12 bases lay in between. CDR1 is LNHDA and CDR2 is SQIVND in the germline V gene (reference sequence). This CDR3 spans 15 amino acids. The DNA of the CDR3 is TGTGCCAGTAGAGCGAACAGGATGAACACCGGGGAGCTGTTTTTT. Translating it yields CASRANRMNTGELFF.